Listed below are T cell receptor beta chains from one sample, sequenced in a study of T cells in Graves' hyperthyroidism and ophthalmopathy. TCRdb re-called the multiplex PCR reads with MiXCR, one entry per CDR3 protein. Of fewer than 650,000 distinct CDR3 sequences listed, around 13% are singletons. The specimen sequenced was blood. The receptors derive from a woman aged 30 to 39 with Graves' hyperthyroidism that later progressed to Graves' ophthalmopathy. Both conserved end residues are part of each CDR3. The order of the fields is CDR3 length, D gene, J gene, clone size, V gene, CDR3 DNA, CDR3 protein. D genes are given only for firm matches. Some rows have no size entry. The others give once, few or many, or a class for an expanded clone.

len: 16
d_gene: -
j_gene: TRBJ1-3
abundance: -
v_gene: TRBV4-1
CDR3nt: TGCGCCAGCAGCCAAGTCGCCGGGACGAGAGGAAACACCATATATTTT
CDR3aa: CASSQVAGTRGNTIYF

len: 13
d_gene: -
j_gene: TRBJ2-5
abundance: many
v_gene: TRBV2
CDR3nt: TGTGCCAGCAGTCGATTTGTTCAAGAGACCCAGTACTTC
CDR3aa: CASSRFVQETQYF

len: 14
d_gene: TRBD1
j_gene: TRBJ2-7
abundance: many
v_gene: TRBV12-3/TRBV12-4
CDR3nt: TGTGCCAGCAGTGTCGGGACAGGCTCCTACGAGCAGTACTTC
CDR3aa: CASSVGTGSYEQYF

len: 15
d_gene: -
j_gene: TRBJ1-5
abundance: many
v_gene: TRBV6-5
CDR3nt: TGTGCCAGCAGTCACTCGGGCAATTTAAATCAGCCCCAGCATTTT
CDR3aa: CASSHSGNLNQPQHF

len: 15
d_gene: -
j_gene: TRBJ2-5
abundance: many
v_gene: TRBV5-5
CDR3nt: TGTGCCAGCAGCTTATTTAACTGGTACCAAGAGACCCAGTACTTC
CDR3aa: CASSLFNWYQETQYF

len: 17
d_gene: TRBD2
j_gene: TRBJ2-2
abundance: few
v_gene: TRBV9
CDR3nt: TGTGCCAGCAGCGCCGAAGGACTAGCGGGGGTTACCGGGGAGCTGTTTTTT
CDR3aa: CASSAEGLAGVTGELFF

len: 14
d_gene: -
j_gene: TRBJ1-5
abundance: few
v_gene: TRBV15
CDR3nt: TGTGCCACCAGCAGAGATCAGGGACTCCAGCCCCAGCATTTT
CDR3aa: CATSRDQGLQPQHF

len: 14
d_gene: -
j_gene: TRBJ1-1
abundance: many
v_gene: TRBV12-3/TRBV12-4
CDR3nt: TGTGCCAGCAGTTTACACAGGGCCGAGAAAGGAGCTTTCTTT
CDR3aa: CASSLHRAEKGAFF

len: 14
d_gene: -
j_gene: TRBJ2-2
abundance: many
v_gene: TRBV28
CDR3nt: TGTGCCAGCAGTTTTAGGAGGGACCGAGGGGAGCTGTTTTTT
CDR3aa: CASSFRRDRGELFF

len: 14
d_gene: -
j_gene: TRBJ2-5
abundance: few
v_gene: TRBV7-7
CDR3nt: TGTGCTAGCAGCTTAGAATGGGGCGAAGAGACCCAGTACTTC
CDR3aa: CASSLEWGEETQYF

len: 16
d_gene: TRBD2
j_gene: TRBJ2-7
abundance: few
v_gene: TRBV20-1
CDR3nt: TGCAGTGCTAGAGGTCCCGGGACTAGCGAATCCTACGAGCAGTACTTC
CDR3aa: CSARGPGTSESYEQYF

len: 15
d_gene: TRBD1
j_gene: TRBJ1-1
abundance: many
v_gene: TRBV19
CDR3nt: TGTGCCAGTAGTATGAGACAGGGGTCGAACACTGAAGCTTTCTTT
CDR3aa: CASSMRQGSNTEAFF

len: 15
d_gene: TRBD2
j_gene: TRBJ2-1
abundance: many
v_gene: TRBV7-9
CDR3nt: TGTGCCAGCAGCAGCGGACTAGCGGGTATGAATGAGCAGTTCTTC
CDR3aa: CASSSGLAGMNEQFF

len: 13
d_gene: -
j_gene: TRBJ2-5
abundance: many
v_gene: TRBV12-3/TRBV12-4
CDR3nt: TGTGCCAGCAGTGCCGGACACCAAGAGACCCAGTACTTC
CDR3aa: CASSAGHQETQYF